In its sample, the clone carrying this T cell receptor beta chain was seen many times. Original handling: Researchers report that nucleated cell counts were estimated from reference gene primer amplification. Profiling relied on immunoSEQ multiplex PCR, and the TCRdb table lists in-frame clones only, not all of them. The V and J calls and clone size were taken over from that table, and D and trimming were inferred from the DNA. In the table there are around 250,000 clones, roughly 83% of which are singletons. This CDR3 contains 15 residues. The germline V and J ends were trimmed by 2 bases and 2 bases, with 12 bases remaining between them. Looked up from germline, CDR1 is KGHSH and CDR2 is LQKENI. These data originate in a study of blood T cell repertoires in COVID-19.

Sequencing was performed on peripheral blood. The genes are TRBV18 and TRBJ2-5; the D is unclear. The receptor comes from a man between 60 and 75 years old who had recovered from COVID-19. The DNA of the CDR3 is TGTGCCAGCTCACCATTCACCCACGAGCAAGAGACCCAGTACTTC. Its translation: CASSPFTHEQETQYF. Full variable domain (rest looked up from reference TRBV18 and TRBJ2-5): NAGVMQNPRHLVRRRGQEARLRCSPMKGHSHVYWYRQLPEEGLKFMVYLQKENIIDESGMPKERFSAEFPKEGPSILRIQQVVRGDSAAYFCASSPFTHEQETQYFGPGTRLLVL.